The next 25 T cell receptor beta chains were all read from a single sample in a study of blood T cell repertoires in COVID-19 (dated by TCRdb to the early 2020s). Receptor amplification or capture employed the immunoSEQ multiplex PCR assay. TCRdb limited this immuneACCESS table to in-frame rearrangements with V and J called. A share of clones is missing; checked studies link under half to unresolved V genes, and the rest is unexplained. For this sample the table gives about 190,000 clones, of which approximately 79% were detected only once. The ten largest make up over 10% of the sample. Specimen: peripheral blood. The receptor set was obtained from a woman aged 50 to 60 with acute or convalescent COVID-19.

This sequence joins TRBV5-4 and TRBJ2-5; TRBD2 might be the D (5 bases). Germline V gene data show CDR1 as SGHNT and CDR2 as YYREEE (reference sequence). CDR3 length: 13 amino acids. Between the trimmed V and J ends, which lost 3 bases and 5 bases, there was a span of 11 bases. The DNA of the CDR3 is TGTGCCAGCAGCTCCGGAAGGAGGGAGACCCAGTACTTC. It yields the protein CASSSGRRETQYF.

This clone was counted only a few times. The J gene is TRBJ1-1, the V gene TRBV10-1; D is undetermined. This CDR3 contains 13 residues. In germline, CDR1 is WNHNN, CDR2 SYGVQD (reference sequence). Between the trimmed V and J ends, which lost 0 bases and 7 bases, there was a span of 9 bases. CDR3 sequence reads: CASSESSRGEAFF. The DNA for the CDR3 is TGCGCCAGCAGTGAGTCATCTCGGGGTGAAGCTTTCTTT.

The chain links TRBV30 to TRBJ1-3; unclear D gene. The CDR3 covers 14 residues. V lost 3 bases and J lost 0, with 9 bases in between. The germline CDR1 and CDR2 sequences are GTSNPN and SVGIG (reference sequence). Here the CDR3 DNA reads TGTGCCTGGAGCCCGACTTCCTCTGGAAACACCATATATTTT. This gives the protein CAWSPTSSGNTIYF.

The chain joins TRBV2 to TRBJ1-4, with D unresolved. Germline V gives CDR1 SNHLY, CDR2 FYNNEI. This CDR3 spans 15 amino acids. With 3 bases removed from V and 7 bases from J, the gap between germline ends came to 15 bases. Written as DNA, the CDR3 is TGTGCCAGCAGTGACTTTGAGGGCTGGGGTGAAAAACTGTTTTTT. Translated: CASSDFEGWGEKLFF.

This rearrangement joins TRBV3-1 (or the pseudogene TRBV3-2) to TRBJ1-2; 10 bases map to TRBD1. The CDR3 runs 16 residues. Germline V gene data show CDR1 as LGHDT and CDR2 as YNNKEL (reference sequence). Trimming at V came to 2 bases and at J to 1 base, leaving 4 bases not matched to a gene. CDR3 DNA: TGTGCCAGCAGCCAACGCGGGACAGGGGTTAACTATGGCTACACCTTC. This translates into CASSQRGTGVNYGYTF.

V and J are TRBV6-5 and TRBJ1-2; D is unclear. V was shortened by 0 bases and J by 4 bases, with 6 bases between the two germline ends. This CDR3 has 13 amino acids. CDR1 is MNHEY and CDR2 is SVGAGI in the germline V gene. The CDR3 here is CASSYSGSYGYTF. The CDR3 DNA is TGTGCCAGCAGTTACTCGGGCAGCTATGGCTACACCTTC.

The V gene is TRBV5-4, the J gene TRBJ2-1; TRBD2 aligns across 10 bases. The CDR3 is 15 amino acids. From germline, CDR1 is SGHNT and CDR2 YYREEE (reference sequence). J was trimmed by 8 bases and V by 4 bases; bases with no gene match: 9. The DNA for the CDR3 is TGTGCCAGCAGCGTACTAGCGGGAAGCGTGGATGAGCAGTTCTTC. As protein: CASSVLAGSVDEQFF.

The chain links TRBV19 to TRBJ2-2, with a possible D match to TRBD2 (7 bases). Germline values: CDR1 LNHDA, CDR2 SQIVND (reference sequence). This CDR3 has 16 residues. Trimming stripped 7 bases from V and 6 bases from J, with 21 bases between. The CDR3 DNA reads TGTGCCAGTACTCCGGAGGGGGGGAAGATAGCCGGGGAGCTGTTTTTT. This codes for CASTPEGGKIAGELFF.

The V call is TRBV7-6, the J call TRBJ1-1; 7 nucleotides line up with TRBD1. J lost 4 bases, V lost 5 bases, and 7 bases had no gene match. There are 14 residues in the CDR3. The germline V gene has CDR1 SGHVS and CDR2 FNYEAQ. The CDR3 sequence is CASSPGTAVTEAFF. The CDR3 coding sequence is TGTGCCAGCAGCCCAGGGACAGCGGTCACTGAAGCTTTCTTT.

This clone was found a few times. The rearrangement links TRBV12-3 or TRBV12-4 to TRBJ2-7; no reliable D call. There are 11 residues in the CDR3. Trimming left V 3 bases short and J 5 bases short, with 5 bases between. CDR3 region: CASSLSNEQYF. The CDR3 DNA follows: TGTGCCAGCAGTTTGTCCAACGAGCAGTACTTC.

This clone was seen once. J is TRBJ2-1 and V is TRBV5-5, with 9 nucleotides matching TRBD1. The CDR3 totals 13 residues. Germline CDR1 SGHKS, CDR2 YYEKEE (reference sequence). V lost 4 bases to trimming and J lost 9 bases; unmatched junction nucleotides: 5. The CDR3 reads CASSRTGEAEQFF. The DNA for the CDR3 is TGTGCCAGCAGCAGGACAGGGGAGGCTGAGCAGTTCTTC.

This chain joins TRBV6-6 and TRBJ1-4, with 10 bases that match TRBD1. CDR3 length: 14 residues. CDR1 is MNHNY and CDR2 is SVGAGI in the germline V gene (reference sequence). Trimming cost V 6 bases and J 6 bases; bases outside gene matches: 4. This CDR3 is CASRTGTGDEKLFF. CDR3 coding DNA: TGTGCCAGCAGAACCGGGACAGGGGATGAAAAACTGTTTTTT.

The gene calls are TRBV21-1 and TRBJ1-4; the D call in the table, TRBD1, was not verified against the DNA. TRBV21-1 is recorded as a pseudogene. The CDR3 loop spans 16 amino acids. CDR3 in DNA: TGTGCCAGCAGCGGCCGAACGACAGCTTACCCGGAAAAACTGTTTTTT. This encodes CASSGRTTAYPEKLFF.

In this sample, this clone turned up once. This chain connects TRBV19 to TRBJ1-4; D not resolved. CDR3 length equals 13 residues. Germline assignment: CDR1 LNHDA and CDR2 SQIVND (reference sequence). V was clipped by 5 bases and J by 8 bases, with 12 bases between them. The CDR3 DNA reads TGTGCCAGTAGTTCCGCGGGCCACGAAAAACTGTTTTTT. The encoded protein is CASSSAGHEKLFF.

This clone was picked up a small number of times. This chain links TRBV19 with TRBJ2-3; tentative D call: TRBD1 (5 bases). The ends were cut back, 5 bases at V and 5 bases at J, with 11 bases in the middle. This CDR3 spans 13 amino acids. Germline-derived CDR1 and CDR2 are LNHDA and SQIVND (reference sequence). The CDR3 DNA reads TGTGCCAGTAGTCCCCGACAGAAAGATACGCAGTATTTT. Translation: CASSPRQKDTQYF.

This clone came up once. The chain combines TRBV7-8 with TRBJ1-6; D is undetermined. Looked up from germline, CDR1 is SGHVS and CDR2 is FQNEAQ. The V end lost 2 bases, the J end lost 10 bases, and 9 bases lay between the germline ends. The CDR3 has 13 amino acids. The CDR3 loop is CASSLFVSSPLHF. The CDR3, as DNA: TGTGCCAGCAGCTTATTCGTGTCCTCACCCCTCCACTTT.

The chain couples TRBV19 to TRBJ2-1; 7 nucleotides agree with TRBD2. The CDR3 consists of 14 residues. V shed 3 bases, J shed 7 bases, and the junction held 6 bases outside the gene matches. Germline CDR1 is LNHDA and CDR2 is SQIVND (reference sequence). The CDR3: CASSIPLAVNEQFF. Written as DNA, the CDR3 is TGTGCCAGTAGTATTCCCCTAGCGGTGAATGAGCAGTTCTTC.

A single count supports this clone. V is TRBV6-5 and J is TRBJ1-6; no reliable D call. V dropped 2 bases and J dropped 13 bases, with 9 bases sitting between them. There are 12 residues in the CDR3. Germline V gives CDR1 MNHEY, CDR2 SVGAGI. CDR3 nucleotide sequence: TGTGCCAGCAGTTACCGGGGAGGGCCCCTCCACTTT. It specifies CASSYRGGPLHF.

Written as DNA, the CDR3 is TGTGCCACAAAGGGACAGGGGTTTACCGGGGAGCTGTTTTTT. Its translation is CATKGQGFTGELFF. The rearrangement joins TRBV19 to TRBJ2-2; 10 bases match TRBD1. The junction had 7 bases not matched to a gene; V was cut back by 10 bases and J by 5 bases. CDR1 and CDR2 (germline): LNHDA, SQIVND (reference sequence). The CDR3 consists of 14 residues.

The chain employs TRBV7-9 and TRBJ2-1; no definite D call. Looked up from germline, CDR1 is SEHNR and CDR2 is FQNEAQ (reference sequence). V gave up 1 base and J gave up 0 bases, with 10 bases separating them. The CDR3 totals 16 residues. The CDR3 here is CASSLDLPSSYNEQFF. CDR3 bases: TGTGCCAGCAGCTTAGATTTGCCGAGCTCCTACAATGAGCAGTTCTTC.

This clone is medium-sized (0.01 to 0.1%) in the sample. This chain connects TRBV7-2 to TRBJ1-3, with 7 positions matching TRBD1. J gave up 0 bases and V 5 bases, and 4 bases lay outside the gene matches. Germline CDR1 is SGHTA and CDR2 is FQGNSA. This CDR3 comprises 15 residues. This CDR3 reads CASSRTGLSGNTIYF. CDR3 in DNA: TGTGCCAGCAGCCGGACAGGCCTCTCTGGAAACACCATATATTTT.

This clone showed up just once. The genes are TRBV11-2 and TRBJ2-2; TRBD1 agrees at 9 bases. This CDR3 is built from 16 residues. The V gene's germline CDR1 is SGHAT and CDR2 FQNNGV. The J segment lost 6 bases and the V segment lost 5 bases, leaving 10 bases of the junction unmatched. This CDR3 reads CASSPARTGVSGELFF. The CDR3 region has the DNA TGTGCCAGCAGCCCCGCCAGGACAGGGGTCTCCGGGGAGCTGTTTTTT.

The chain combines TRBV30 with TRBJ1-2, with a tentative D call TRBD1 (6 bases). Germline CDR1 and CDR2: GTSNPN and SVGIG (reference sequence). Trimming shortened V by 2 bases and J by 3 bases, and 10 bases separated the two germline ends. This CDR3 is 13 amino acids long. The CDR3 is CAWSREGDYGYTF. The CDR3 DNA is TGTGCCTGGAGTAGGGAGGGGGACTATGGCTACACCTTC.

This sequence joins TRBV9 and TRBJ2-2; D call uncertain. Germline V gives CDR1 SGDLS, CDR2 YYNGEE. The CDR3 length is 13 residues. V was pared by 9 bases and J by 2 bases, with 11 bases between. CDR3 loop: CATQNVNTGELFF. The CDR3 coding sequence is TGTGCCACCCAAAATGTTAACACCGGGGAGCTGTTTTTT.

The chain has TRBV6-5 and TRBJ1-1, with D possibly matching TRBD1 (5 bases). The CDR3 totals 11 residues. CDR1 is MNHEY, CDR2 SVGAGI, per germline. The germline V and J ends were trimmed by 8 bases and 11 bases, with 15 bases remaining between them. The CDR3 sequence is CASAQGQEAFF. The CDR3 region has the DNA TGTGCCAGCGCCCAGGGCCAGGAGGCTTTCTTT.